The 19 T cell receptor beta chains in this list originate from one sample, sequenced in a study of blood T cell repertoires in COVID-19. This table comes from immunoSEQ multiplex PCR, and its TCRdb copy is limited to in-frame clones, with some not included. The repertoire has about 220,000 clones, roughly 88% of them found once; the top ten carry about 4%. The sequencing sample was made of PBMCs or T cells enriched from blood (not recorded which). The receptors shown here come from a woman aged 40 to 49 with acute COVID-19.

V usage is TRBV19 and J usage is TRBJ1-4, with D possibly being TRBD1 (5 bases). Germline lookup yields CDR1 LNHDA and CDR2 SQIVND (reference sequence). This CDR3 spans 13 amino acids. The V end lost 3 bases, the J end lost 8 bases, and 10 bases lay between the germline ends. CDR3 sequence reads: CASSIGGEEKLFF. The CDR3 DNA reads TGTGCCAGTAGTATCGGGGGGGAAGAAAAACTGTTTTTT.

The rearrangement links TRBV7-3 to TRBJ1-2; 8 bases align to TRBD1. Unmatched junction bases numbered 7, after V lost 5 bases and J lost 8 bases. The germline V gene encodes CDR1 SGHTA and CDR2 FQGTGA. The CDR3 has 13 amino acids. The CDR3, as DNA: TGTGCCAGCAGCCCCGGACAGGGTGGCGGCTACACCTTC. It translates to CASSPGQGGGYTF.

The V call is TRBV5-4, the J call TRBJ2-3; TRBD2 agrees at 8 bases. V shed 0 bases, J shed 3 bases, and the junction held 6 bases outside the gene matches. This CDR3 is built from 16 residues. CDR1 and CDR2 from the germline V gene are SGHNT and YYREEE (reference sequence). The CDR3 DNA follows: TGTGCCAGCAGCTTGGAAGGGACTAGATTTACAGATACGCAGTATTTT. Amino acids: CASSLEGTRFTDTQYF. The full variable domain, with the rest looked up from reference TRBV5-4 and TRBJ2-3, is ETGVTQSPTHLIKTRGQQVTLRCSSQSGHNTVSWYQQALGQGPQFIFQYYREEENGRGNFPPRFSGLQFPNYSSELNVNALELDDSALYLCASSLEGTRFTDTQYFGPGTRLTVL.

The chain recombines TRBV30 with TRBJ2-1, with D unresolved. The CDR3 is made up of 12 amino acids. Trimming removed 3 bases from V and 9 bases from J, with 12 bases in between. Germline CDR1 and CDR2: GTSNPN and SVGIG (reference sequence). For the CDR3, the DNA is TGTGCCTGGAGCCCTCCGCCGGGTGAGCAGTTCTTC. This sequence encodes CAWSPPPGEQFF. The entire variable domain, with the rest obtained from reference TRBV30 and TRBJ2-1, is as follows: SQTIHQWPATLVQPVGSPLSLECTVEGTSNPNLYWYRQAAGRGLQLLFYSVGIGQISSEVPQNLSASRPQDRQFILSSKKLLLSDSGFYLCAWSPPPGEQFFGPGTRLTVL.

The chain couples TRBV7-2 to TRBJ1-5; a possible D gene is TRBD1 (5 bases). Germline lookup yields CDR1 SGHTA and CDR2 FQGNSA. CDR3 length equals 15 residues. Trimming shortened V by 2 bases and J by 9 bases, and 17 bases separated the two germline ends. CDR3 in amino acids: CASSLRQGPGMPQHF. CDR3 in DNA: TGTGCCAGCAGCTTAAGACAAGGGCCAGGGATGCCCCAGCATTTT. The full variable domain, its missing parts supplied by reference TRBV7-2 and TRBJ1-5, is GAGVSQSPSNKVTEKGKDVELRCDPISGHTALYWYRQSLGQGLEFLIYFQGNSAPDKSGLPSDRFSAERTGGSVSTLTIQRTQQEDSAVYLCASSLRQGPGMPQHFGDGTRLSIL.

The J gene is TRBJ1-1, the V gene TRBV14, with 9 bases matching TRBD1. V trimming: 2 bases; J trimming: 5 bases; junction bases outside the gene matches: 9. The length of the CDR3 is 16 residues. CDR1 and CDR2 (germline): SGHDN, FVKESK. For the CDR3, the DNA is TGTGCCAGCAGCCAAAAAAACAGGGGGCCGTATACTGAAGCTTTCTTT. Its protein product is CASSQKNRGPYTEAFF.

The chain recombines TRBV19 with TRBJ1-4, with D possibly being TRBD1 (6 bases). Germline CDR1 is LNHDA and CDR2 is SQIVND (reference sequence). V lost 5 bases and J 0 bases, leaving 10 bases between the germline ends. The CDR3 covers 15 residues. In nucleotides, the CDR3 is TGTGCCAGTAGTGGAAGGACAGCAACTAATGAAAAACTGTTTTTT. Its translation is CASSGRTATNEKLFF. The whole variable domain, remainder taken from reference TRBV19 and TRBJ1-4, is DGGITQSPKYLFRKEGQNVTLSCEQNLNHDAMYWYRQDPGQGLRLIYYSQIVNDFQKGDIAEGYSVSREKKESFPLTVTSAQKNPTAFYLCASSGRTATNEKLFFGSGTQLSVL.

This clone was detected only once. The CDR3 nucleotides read TGTGCCAGTAGTATTGGACAACTGCGACCAGATACGCAGTATTTT. This gives the protein CASSIGQLRPDTQYF. The chain combines TRBV19 with TRBJ2-3; tentative D call: TRBD1 (5 bases). The germline gives CDR1 LNHDA, CDR2 SQIVND (reference sequence). The V and J ends lost 3 bases and 4 bases respectively, with 14 bases between them. The CDR3 runs 15 residues.

The chain recombines TRBV5-1 with TRBJ1-1, with a weak D call TRBD1 (5 bases). Germline assignment: CDR1 SGHRS and CDR2 YFSETQ. Trimming cost V 2 bases and J 1 base, with 6 bases left between them. The CDR3 extends over 13 amino acids. Written as DNA, the CDR3 is TGCGCCAGCAGCTTCCAGGGGAACACTGAAGCTTTCTTT. Translating it yields CASSFQGNTEAFF.

This chain links TRBV15 with TRBJ2-7; 7 positions agree with TRBD1. The CDR3 totals 14 residues. The germline V gene encodes CDR1 LNHNV and CDR2 YYDKDF (reference sequence). The CDR3 sequence is CATSRDLGTEILSV. The CDR3 DNA reads as TGTGCCACCAGCAGAGATCTGGGGACAGAGATTTTATCCGTC.

The chain couples TRBV5-8 to TRBJ1-4, with D tentatively TRBD1 (6 bases). Germline V gene sequence: CDR1 SGHTS, CDR2 YDEGEE. The CDR3 is 14 residues long. V was cut by 0 bases and J by 7 bases, with 10 bases left in between. CDR3 sequence: CASSLGGPFEKLFF. Here the CDR3 DNA reads TGTGCCAGCAGCTTGGGGGGGCCTTTTGAAAAACTGTTTTTT.

The rearrangement uses TRBV11-3 and TRBJ1-3; D unclear. Trimming left V 4 bases short and J 4 bases short, with 8 bases between. The germline gives CDR1 SGHNT, CDR2 YENEEA. This CDR3 has 13 amino acids. This chain's CDR3 is CASSSTRGNTIYF. Here the CDR3 DNA reads TGTGCCAGCAGCTCCACTCGAGGAAACACCATATATTTT.

This chain uses TRBV6-5 with TRBJ1-5; D remains unclear. V was cut by 3 bases and J by 1 base, with 10 bases left in between. Germline V CDR1 and CDR2: MNHEY, SVGAGI. The CDR3 spans 15 residues. The CDR3 bases are TGTGCCAGCAGTTATATCCGAGGGAGCAATCAGCCCCAGCATTTT. This encodes CASSYIRGSNQPQHF.

This clone appeared a single time. J is TRBJ2-7 and V is TRBV2; TRBD2 agrees at 11 bases. With 7 bases clipped from V and 4 bases from J, the junction kept 12 bases outside the gene matches. This CDR3 comprises 16 residues. Germline V gene data show CDR1 as SNHLY and CDR2 as FYNNEI. CDR3 in amino acids: CASKRSPGLAAYEQYF. CDR3 nucleotide sequence: TGTGCCAGCAAACGAAGTCCGGGACTAGCGGCTTACGAGCAGTACTTC.

The CDR3 protein is CASSTGSEKLFF. The CDR3 DNA follows: TGTGCCAGCTCGACGGGGAGTGAAAAACTGTTTTTT. The chain is built from TRBV6-6 and TRBJ1-4, with D uncertain. The V end was cut by 8 bases, the J end by 7 bases, with 11 bases between. The CDR3 is 12 amino acids. Germline V lookup: CDR1 MNHNY, CDR2 SVGAGI (reference sequence).

The chain combines TRBV25-1 with TRBJ1-6, with TRBD1 matching over 9 bases. Trimming cost V 3 bases and J 7 bases; bases outside gene matches: 4. Germline values: CDR1 MGHDK, CDR2 SYGVNS. This CDR3 spans 15 amino acids. Written as DNA, the CDR3 is TGTGCCAGCAGTGAGTCCGGGACAGGGAATTCACCCCTCCACTTT. This gives the protein CASSESGTGNSPLHF.

The chain couples TRBV4-1 to TRBJ1-2; D not certain. The V gene lost 0 bases and the J gene lost 4 bases, with 9 bases spanning the gap. The length of the CDR3 is 14 residues. Germline V gives CDR1 MGHRA, CDR2 YSYEKL. CDR3 in DNA: TGCGCCAGCAGCCAAGATCCACCGCGCTATGGCTACACCTTC. This encodes CASSQDPPRYGYTF.

This clone occurred once. The chain carries TRBV18 and TRBJ1-2; TRBD1 might be the D (6 bases). The V gene lost 2 bases and the J gene lost 8 bases, with 12 bases spanning the gap. Germline V lookup: CDR1 KGHSH, CDR2 LQKENI. CDR3 size: 13 residues. Here the CDR3 DNA reads TGTGCCAGCTCACCAGGGGACATTGAGGGCTACACCTTC. It encodes CASSPGDIEGYTF.

The rearrangement uses TRBV27 and TRBJ1-3, with D perhaps matching TRBD1 (5 bases). The germline CDR1 and CDR2 sequences are MNHEY and SMNVEV (reference sequence). V was shortened by 2 bases and J by 4 bases, with 15 bases between the two germline ends. The CDR3 spans 16 residues. In DNA form, the CDR3 reads TGTGCCAGCAGTTTAAGGGGAGGTTCAGCGGGAAACACCATATATTTT. Translating gives CASSLRGGSAGNTIYF.